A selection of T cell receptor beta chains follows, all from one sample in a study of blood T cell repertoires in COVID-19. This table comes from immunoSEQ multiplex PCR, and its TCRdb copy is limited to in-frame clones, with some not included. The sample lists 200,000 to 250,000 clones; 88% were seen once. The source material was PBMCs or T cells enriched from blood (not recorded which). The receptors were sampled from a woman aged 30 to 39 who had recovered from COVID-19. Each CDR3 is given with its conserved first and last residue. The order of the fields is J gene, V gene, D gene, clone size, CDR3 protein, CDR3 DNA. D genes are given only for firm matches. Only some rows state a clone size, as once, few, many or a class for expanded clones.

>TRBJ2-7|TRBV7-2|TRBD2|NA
CASSFMTSGGSYEQYF
TGTGCCAGCAGCTTTATGACTAGCGGGGGATCCTACGAGCAGTACTTC
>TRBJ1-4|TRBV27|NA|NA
CASSPYGGGEGEKLFF
TGTGCCAGCAGTCCATATGGAGGGGGGGAAGGTGAAAAACTGTTTTTT
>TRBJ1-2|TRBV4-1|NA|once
CASSPYPGISEGYTF
TGCGCCAGCAGCCCCTACCCAGGGATTTCGGAGGGCTACACCTTC
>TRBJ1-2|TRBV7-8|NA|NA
CASSQLAANYGYTF
TGTGCCAGCAGCCAGTTGGCAGCGAACTATGGCTACACCTTC
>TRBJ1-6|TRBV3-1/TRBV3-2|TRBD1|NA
CASSQVLPGGAGYNSPLHF
TGTGCCAGCAGCCAAGTTCTCCCAGGGGGCGCGGGATATAATTCACCCCTCCACTTT
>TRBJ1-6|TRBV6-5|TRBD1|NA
CASSFRQGRNSPLHF
TGTGCCAGCAGCTTTAGACAGGGTCGGAATTCACCCCTCCACTTT
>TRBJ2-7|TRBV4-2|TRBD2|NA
CASSQGIAGVYEQYF
TGTGCCAGCAGCCAAGGTATAGCGGGGGTATACGAGCAGTACTTC
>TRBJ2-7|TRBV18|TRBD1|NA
CASSPPETGVYEQYF
TGTGCCAGCTCACCACCGGAGACAGGGGTCTACGAGCAGTACTTC
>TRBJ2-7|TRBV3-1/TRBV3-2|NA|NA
CASSQDLGGTVSYEQYF
TGTGCCAGCAGCCAAGATTTGGGCGGGACGGTATCCTACGAGCAGTACTTC
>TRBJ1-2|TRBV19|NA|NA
CASRQGERSYTF
TGTGCCAGTAGACAGGGAGAGAGGAGCTACACCTTC
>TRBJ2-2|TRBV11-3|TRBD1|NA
CASSPTRGQGGELFF
TGTGCCAGCAGCCCGACCAGGGGGCAGGGCGGGGAGCTGTTTTTT
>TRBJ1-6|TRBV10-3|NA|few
CAISGQYNSPLHF
TGTGCCATCAGTGGACAGTATAATTCACCCCTCCACTTT
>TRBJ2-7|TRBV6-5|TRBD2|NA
CASCPSAERGYEQYF
TGTGCCAGCTGTCCTTCGGCGGAGCGGGGCTACGAGCAGTACTTC
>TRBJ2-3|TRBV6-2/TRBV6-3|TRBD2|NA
CASSSGARLAGAWTDTQYF
TGTGCCAGCAGCTCAGGGGCTCGTTTAGCGGGGGCCTGGACAGATACGCAGTATTTT
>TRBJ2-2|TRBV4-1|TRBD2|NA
CASKTSGTNTGELFF
TGCGCCAGCAAGACTAGCGGAACGAACACCGGGGAGCTGTTTTTT
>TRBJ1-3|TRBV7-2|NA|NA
CASSFIGDSGNTIYF
TGTGCCAGCAGCTTTATAGGGGACTCTGGAAACACCATATATTTT
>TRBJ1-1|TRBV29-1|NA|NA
CSVDVGGNTEAFF
TGCAGCGTTGATGTGGGGGGTAACACTGAAGCTTTCTTT
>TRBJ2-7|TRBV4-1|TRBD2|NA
CASSQLPPGTSGDYYEQYF
TGCGCCAGCAGCCAATTACCGCCAGGGACTAGCGGGGATTATTACGAGCAGTACTTC
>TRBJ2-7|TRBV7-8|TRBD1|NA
CASSQNDRAYSYEQYF
TGTGCCAGCAGCCAGAACGACAGGGCCTATTCCTACGAGCAGTACTTC
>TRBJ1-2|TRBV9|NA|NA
CASSVGFGIREPYTIGYTF
TGTGCCAGCAGCGTAGGATTCGGGATCCGCGAACCGTATACTATTGGCTACACCTTC
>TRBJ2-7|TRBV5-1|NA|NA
CASSPGLRSSYEQYF
TGCGCCAGCAGCCCGGGACTTCGAAGCTCCTACGAGCAGTACTTC
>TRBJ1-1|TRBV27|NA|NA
CASSSKTNNREAFF
TGTGCCAGCAGTTCCAAAACCAATAACAGGGAAGCTTTCTTT
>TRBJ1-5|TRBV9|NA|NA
CASSQTSYSNQPQHF
TGTGCCAGCAGCCAAACGAGTTATAGCAATCAGCCCCAGCATTTT
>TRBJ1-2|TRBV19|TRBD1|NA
CASRPTGNYGYTF
TGTGCCAGTAGACCGACAGGGAACTATGGCTACACCTTC
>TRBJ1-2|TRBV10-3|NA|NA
CAIRTDTDYGYTF
TGTGCCATCAGGACCGACACAGATTATGGCTACACCTTC
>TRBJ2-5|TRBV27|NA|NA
CASSFRQNQETQYF
TGTGCCAGCAGTTTCAGACAGAACCAAGAGACCCAGTACTTC
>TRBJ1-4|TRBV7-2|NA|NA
CASSLAGAHGGKLFF
TGTGCCAGCAGCTTAGCGGGGGCCCATGGTGGGAAACTGTTTTTT
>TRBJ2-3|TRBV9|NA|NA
CASSVGPGDTQYF
TGTGCCAGCAGCGTAGGCCCGGGAGATACGCAGTATTTT
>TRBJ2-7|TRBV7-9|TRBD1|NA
CASSSGTGDLEQYF
TGTGCCAGCAGCTCTGGGACAGGGGACCTCGAGCAGTACTTC
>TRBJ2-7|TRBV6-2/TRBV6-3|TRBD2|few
CASSYSALAGDSYEQYF
TGTGCCAGCAGTTACTCCGCACTAGCGGGGGACTCCTACGAGCAGTACTTC
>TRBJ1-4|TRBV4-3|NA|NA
CASSQDRQANEKLFF
TGCGCCAGCAGCCAAGATCGGCAGGCTAATGAAAAACTGTTTTTT
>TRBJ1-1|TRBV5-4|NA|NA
CASSLDVRWALNTEAFF
TGTGCCAGCAGCTTGGACGTGCGTTGGGCCTTGAACACTGAAGCTTTCTTT
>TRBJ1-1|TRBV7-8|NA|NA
CASSLGGQSRGAEAFF
TGTGCCAGCAGCTTAGGAGGACAGTCCCGGGGGGCTGAAGCTTTCTTT
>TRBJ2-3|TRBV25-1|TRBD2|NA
CASSEGGLASLTDTQYF
TGTGCCAGCAGTGAGGGGGGACTAGCGAGCCTCACAGATACGCAGTATTTT
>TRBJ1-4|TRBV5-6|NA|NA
CASSRRGLEKLFF
TGTGCCAGCAGCCGTCGCGGGTTGGAGAAACTGTTTTTT
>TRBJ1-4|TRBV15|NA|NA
CATSRDLSEKLFF
TGTGCCACCAGCAGAGATCTTAGTGAAAAACTGTTTTTT
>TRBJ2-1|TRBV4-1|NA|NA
CASSTQTLPSHEQFF
TGCGCCAGCAGTACCCAAACACTACCCTCCCATGAGCAGTTCTTC
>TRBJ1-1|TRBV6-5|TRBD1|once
CASRDRGLDTEAFF
TGTGCCAGCAGGGACAGGGGCTTGGACACTGAAGCTTTCTTT
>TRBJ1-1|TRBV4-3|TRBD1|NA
CASSQDRGPTEAFF
TGCGCCAGCAGCCAAGACAGGGGGCCAACTGAAGCTTTCTTT
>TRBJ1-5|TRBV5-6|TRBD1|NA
CASSGQAWSNQPQHF
TGTGCCAGCTCTGGACAGGCTTGGAGCAATCAGCCCCAGCATTTT
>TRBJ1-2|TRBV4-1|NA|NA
CASSQDPGANYGYTF
TGCGCCAGCAGCCAAGACCCCGGAGCTAACTATGGCTACACCTTC
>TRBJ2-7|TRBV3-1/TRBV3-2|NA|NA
CASSQDIGSGEQYF
TGTGCCAGCAGCCAAGATATCGGATCAGGCGAGCAGTACTTC
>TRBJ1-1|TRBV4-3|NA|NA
CASSLLRSGDTEAFF
TGCGCCAGCAGCCTCCTACGGAGCGGTGACACTGAAGCTTTCTTT
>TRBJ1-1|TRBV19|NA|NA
CASSIVWPRTEAFF
TGTGCCAGTAGTATTGTTTGGCCGAGGACTGAAGCTTTCTTT
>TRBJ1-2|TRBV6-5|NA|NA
CASSLRGPPYGYTF
TGTGCCAGCAGCCTCAGGGGACCCCCCTATGGCTACACCTTC
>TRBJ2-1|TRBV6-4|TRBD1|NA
CASSDTTGGSDEQFF
TGTGCCAGCAGTGACACCACAGGGGGGAGCGATGAGCAGTTCTTC
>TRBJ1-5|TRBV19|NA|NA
CASKQAKNQPQHF
TGTGCCAGTAAACAGGCCAAAAATCAGCCCCAGCATTTT
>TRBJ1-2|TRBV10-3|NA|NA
CAISEDGGANYGYTF
TGTGCCATCAGTGAGGACGGGGGGGCTAACTATGGCTACACCTTC
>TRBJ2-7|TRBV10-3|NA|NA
CAIGTSSYEQYF
TGTGCCATCGGAACTAGCTCCTACGAGCAGTACTTC
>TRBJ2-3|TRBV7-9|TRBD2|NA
CASSVGTSGDTQYF
TGTGCCAGCAGCGTTGGGACTAGCGGGGATACGCAGTATTTT
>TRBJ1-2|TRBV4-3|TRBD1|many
CASSQQQGKNYGYTF
TGCGCCAGCAGCCAACAACAGGGGAAGAACTATGGCTACACCTTC
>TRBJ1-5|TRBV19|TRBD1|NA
CASRQGSQPQHF
TGTGCCAGTCGACAGGGGAGTCAGCCCCAGCATTTT
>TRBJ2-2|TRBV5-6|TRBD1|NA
CASSAGQGEAGELFF
TGTGCCAGCAGCGCCGGACAGGGAGAGGCCGGGGAGCTGTTTTTT
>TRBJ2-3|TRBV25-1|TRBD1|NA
CASSDPKGQGSGDTQYF
TGTGCCAGCAGTGATCCCAAGGGACAGGGGAGCGGAGATACGCAGTATTTT
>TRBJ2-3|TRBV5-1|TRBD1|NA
CASSLENRGGTDTQYF
TGCGCCAGCAGCTTGGAAAACAGGGGTGGTACAGATACGCAGTATTTT
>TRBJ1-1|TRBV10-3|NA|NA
CATLRQEMNTEAFF
TGTGCCACACTACGACAGGAGATGAACACTGAAGCTTTCTTT
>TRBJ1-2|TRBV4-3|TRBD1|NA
CASSQDLTGGGGYTF
TGCGCCAGCAGCCAAGACCTAACAGGGGGCGGGGGCTACACCTTC
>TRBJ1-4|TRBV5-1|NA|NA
CASSLQGFTEKLFF
TGCGCCAGCAGCTTGCAGGGATTTACTGAAAAACTGTTTTTT
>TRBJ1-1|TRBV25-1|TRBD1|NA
CASRAGQTNTEAFF
TGTGCCAGCAGGGCGGGACAGACGAACACTGAAGCTTTCTTT